The 23 T cell receptor beta chains in this list originate from one sample, sequenced in a study of blood T cell repertoires in COVID-19. Profiling relied on immunoSEQ multiplex PCR, and the TCRdb table lists in-frame clones only, not all of them. The table has around 200,000 clones, about 80% seen once. The specimen was peripheral blood. These receptors were taken from a human donor in a cohort sampled during active COVID-19.

A few counts support this clone. The chain combines TRBV5-4 with TRBJ1-4; TRBD1 might be the D (5 bases). V lost 0 bases and J lost 4, with 13 bases in between. This CDR3 spans 16 amino acids. CDR1 SGHNT and CDR2 YYREEE come from the germline V gene (reference sequence). CDR3: CASSLGGAALNEKLFF. The CDR3 nucleotides are TGTGCCAGCAGCTTGGGGGGCGCAGCCCTTAATGAAAAACTGTTTTTT. The complete variable domain, with remaining parts taken from reference TRBV5-4 and TRBJ1-4, reads ETGVTQSPTHLIKTRGQQVTLRCSSQSGHNTVSWYQQALGQGPQFIFQYYREEENGRGNFPPRFSGLQFPNYSSELNVNALELDDSALYLCASSLGGAALNEKLFFGSGTQLSVL.

This clone was counted between two and nine times. This rearrangement joins TRBV2 to TRBJ2-1; 12 nucleotides match TRBD1. The V and J ends lost 5 bases and 6 bases, in that order; junction bases with no gene match: 5. Germline V CDR1 and CDR2: SNHLY, FYNNEI. The length of the CDR3 is 15 residues. The CDR3 DNA sequence: TGTGCCAGCAGTCCTCCGGGACAGGGGGCCAATGAGCAGTTCTTC. Translating gives CASSPPGQGANEQFF. The complete variable domain, with remaining parts taken from reference TRBV2 and TRBJ2-1, reads EPEVTQTPSHQVTQMGQEVILRCVPISNHLYFYWYRQILGQKVEFLVSFYNNEISEKSEIFDDQFSVERPDGSNFTLKIRSTKLEDSAMYFCASSPPGQGANEQFFGPGTRLTVL.

The chain is built from TRBV9 and TRBJ2-1; D ambiguous. CDR1 is SGDLS, CDR2 YYNGEE, per germline. CDR3 size: 14 residues. V lost 4 bases to trimming and J lost 5 bases, with 13 bases between them. CDR3 sequence: CASSPNPSDNEQFF. The CDR3 DNA follows: TGTGCCAGCAGCCCTAACCCCTCGGACAATGAGCAGTTCTTC.

The DNA of the CDR3 is TGCGCCAGCAGCTTGGAACTGTCAACCTACGAGCAGTACTTC. Translation: CASSLELSTYEQYF. The chain is built from TRBV5-1 and TRBJ2-7; no reliable D call. Germline lookup yields CDR1 SGHRS and CDR2 YFSETQ. V was pared by 0 bases and J by 2 bases, with 9 bases between. The CDR3 extends over 14 amino acids.

The chain couples TRBV4-1 to TRBJ1-4, with 8 bases identical to TRBD1. CDR1 is MGHRA, CDR2 YSYEKL, per germline. After removal of 4 bases from V and 5 bases from J, the junction contained 6 bases not matched to a gene. The CDR3 contains 15 residues. CDR3 residues: CASSPIDRGNEKLFF. The DNA of the CDR3 is TGCGCCAGCAGCCCAATAGACAGGGGAAATGAAAAACTGTTTTTT.

The chain uses TRBV4-1 and TRBJ1-1; D may be TRBD1 (5 bases). Trimming shortened V by 1 base and J by 6 bases, and 21 bases separated the two germline ends. This CDR3 contains 17 residues. The V gene's germline CDR1 is MGHRA and CDR2 YSYEKL. The CDR3 DNA follows: TGCGCCAGCAGCCAAGGCGGTGGGAGGGGCTTATTGCCTGAAGCTTTCTTT. This gives the protein CASSQGGGRGLLPEAFF.

This chain links TRBV30 with TRBJ1-5; 7 bases are a match to TRBD1. Per germline, CDR1 GTSNPN and CDR2 SVGIG (reference sequence). This CDR3 contains 13 residues. V lost 5 bases, J lost 2 bases, and 3 bases stayed unmatched. The CDR3 bases are TGTGCCTGGGCCGGGACAGGCAATCAGCCCCAGCATTTT. Amino acid sequence: CAWAGTGNQPQHF.

The chain is built from TRBV6-5 and TRBJ1-6; 10 nucleotides agree with TRBD1. This CDR3 has 14 residues. The ends lost 5 bases at V and 8 bases at J; junction bases unmatched: 3. The germline V gene encodes CDR1 MNHEY and CDR2 SVGAGI. This CDR3 reads CASSRTGGDSPLHF. Here the CDR3 DNA reads TGTGCCAGCAGTCGGACAGGGGGGGATTCACCCCTCCACTTT.

The chain employs TRBV18 and TRBJ2-5, with D possibly matching TRBD1 (6 bases). The CDR3 is 15 residues long. The germline CDR1 and CDR2 sequences are KGHSH and LQKENI. The V and J ends lost 5 bases and 3 bases respectively, with 16 bases between them. CDR3 loop: CASSGETGAKETQYF. The CDR3 coding sequence is TGTGCCAGCTCAGGTGAGACAGGAGCGAAAGAGACCCAGTACTTC.

CDR3 DNA sequence: TGTGCCAGCAGCTCGGGACAGAGGAATGAAAAACTGTTTTTT. This translates into CASSSGQRNEKLFF. The rearrangement joins TRBV7-2 to TRBJ1-4; 7 positions match TRBD1. The CDR3 is 14 amino acids. The germline CDR1 and CDR2 sequences are SGHTA and FQGNSA. Unmatched junction bases numbered 4, after V lost 4 bases and J lost 5 bases.

The J gene is TRBJ2-1, the V gene TRBV7-2; 7 bases are shared with TRBD2. Germline V gene sequence: CDR1 SGHTA, CDR2 FQGNSA. The junction had 12 bases not matched to a gene; V was cut back by 1 base and J by 6 bases. The CDR3 length is 17 residues. The CDR3 region is CASSLVAGDPSGNEQFF. In DNA, the CDR3 is TGTGCCAGCAGCTTAGTTGCGGGGGACCCCTCGGGCAATGAGCAGTTCTTC.

The genes are TRBV2 and TRBJ2-1, with 7 positions matching TRBD2. Germline V gene sequence: CDR1 SNHLY, CDR2 FYNNEI. J lost 1 base, V lost 7 bases, and 7 bases had no gene match. The CDR3 sequence is 15 residues long. CDR3 coding DNA: TGTGCCAGCAAGAACACGGGGGGTTCCTACAATGAGCAGTTCTTC. Translated, it gives CASKNTGGSYNEQFF.

The CDR3 DNA is TGTGCTAGCCCCCGGGAGGGCTCCTACGAGCAGTACTTC. Protein sequence: CASPREGSYEQYF. V and J are TRBV7-7 and TRBJ2-7; TRBD2 matches 8 bases. The CDR3 totals 13 residues. Looked up from germline, CDR1 is SSHAT and CDR2 is FNYEAQ (reference sequence).

This clone has a single count. This rearrangement joins TRBV2 to TRBJ1-1, with a possible D match to TRBD1 (5 bases). V lost 7 bases, J lost 6 bases, and 18 bases lay in between. The CDR3 runs 14 residues. Germline assignment: CDR1 SNHLY and CDR2 FYNNEI. CDR3 sequence reads: CASKEGGTSPEAFF. In DNA form, the CDR3 reads TGTGCCAGCAAGGAGGGAGGGACTAGTCCTGAAGCTTTCTTT.

The chain is built from TRBV6-5 and TRBJ1-3; D call uncertain. Looked up from germline, CDR1 is MNHEY and CDR2 is SVGAGI. The CDR3 spans 13 residues. Trimming left V 5 bases short and J 4 bases short, with 9 bases between. This CDR3 reads CASSTGEGNTIYF. CDR3 nucleotides: TGTGCCAGCAGTACCGGGGAGGGAAACACCATATATTTT.

This chain links TRBV7-3 with TRBJ2-5, with TRBD2 as a possible D gene (6 bases). Germline lookup yields CDR1 SGHTA and CDR2 FQGTGA. The length of the CDR3 is 15 residues. With 0 bases removed from V and 4 bases from J, the gap between germline ends came to 12 bases. CDR3 bases: TGTGCCAGCAGCTTAACAGGGCAGGGAGGAGAGACCCAGTACTTC. This translates into CASSLTGQGGETQYF.

This chain joins TRBV10-3 and TRBJ2-3; possible D gene TRBD1, 5 bases. The germline V and J ends were trimmed by 7 bases and 2 bases, with 10 bases remaining between them. The germline gives CDR1 ENHRY, CDR2 SYGVKD. The CDR3 contains 13 residues. The CDR3 here is CAINSGITDTQYF. The CDR3 DNA is TGTGCCATCAACTCAGGGATCACAGATACGCAGTATTTT.

The J gene is TRBJ2-2, the V gene TRBV5-6, with D possibly being TRBD1 (6 bases). Germline V gene sequence: CDR1 SGHDT, CDR2 YYEEEE. Trimming stripped 0 bases from V and 7 bases from J, with 16 bases between. This CDR3 has 16 residues. The CDR3 is CASSLADRFPVGELFF. In DNA, the CDR3 is TGTGCCAGCAGCTTGGCCGACAGGTTCCCCGTCGGGGAGCTGTTTTTT.

This clone has just one count. The rearrangement uses TRBV15 and TRBJ1-2; 9 positions match TRBD1. From germline, CDR1 is LNHNV and CDR2 YYDKDF (reference sequence). There are 14 residues in the CDR3. With 8 bases clipped from V and 8 bases from J, the junction kept 12 bases outside the gene matches. The CDR3 protein is CATQRPGQGKGYTF. CDR3 DNA sequence: TGTGCCACCCAGCGGCCGGGACAGGGAAAAGGCTACACCTTC.

Regarding this clone: The junction and the germline gene differ at one end; a read error may be behind it. The J gene is TRBJ2-5, the V gene TRBV5-4; the D gene is possibly TRBD1 (5 bases). Germline V gene sequence: CDR1 SGHNT, CDR2 YYREEE (reference sequence). CDR3 length equals 14 residues. In nucleotides, the CDR3 is TGTGCCAGCAGTTTGGGGCCCCTCGAAGAGACCCAGTACTTC. It is translated as CASSLGPLEETQYF.

J is TRBJ2-7 and V is TRBV5-1; 10 bases are shared with TRBD1. Looked up from germline, CDR1 is SGHRS and CDR2 is YFSETQ. V dropped 0 bases and J dropped 5; count of bases not matched to a gene: 8. The CDR3 is made up of 16 amino acids. The DNA of the CDR3 is TGCGCCAGCAGCTTGGGAGACAGGGGGCGAAGCAACGAGCAGTACTTC. Translating it yields CASSLGDRGRSNEQYF.

The CDR3 loop is CASSPGISYEQYF. In DNA form, the CDR3 reads TGCGCCAGCAGTCCCGGGATTTCCTACGAGCAGTACTTC. This rearrangement joins TRBV10-2 to TRBJ2-7; D possibly corresponds to TRBD2 (5 bases). This CDR3 has 13 amino acids. V was shortened by 5 bases and J by 1 base, with 9 bases between the two germline ends. The V gene's germline CDR1 is WSHSY and CDR2 SAAADI.

CDR3 DNA: TGTGCCATTCAACCGGGACAGAGCTACGAGCAGTACTTC. Translating gives CAIQPGQSYEQYF. V is TRBV6-5 and J is TRBJ2-7; 7 positions agree with TRBD1. CDR1 is MNHEY, CDR2 SVGAGI, per germline. The CDR3 consists of 13 residues. V gave up 10 bases and J gave up 3 bases; unmatched junction bases: 9.